The sequence of this T cell receptor (beta chain) was determined in a study of cytomegalovirus exposure and HLA in healthy donors. Primers: 60 Vbeta forward and 13 Jbeta reverse. Assay: immunoSEQ multiplex PCR; the TCRdb copy retains only in-frame clones and omits some. There are 65,000 or so clones in the sample; 77% occur only once, and 2.5% to 4% lies in the top ten. As to this clone: Its antigen is unidentified.

Germline V gene data show CDR1 as MGHRA and CDR2 as YSYEKL. V dropped 0 bases and J dropped 0 bases, with 18 bases sitting between them. The CDR3 runs to 19 residues. Study-wide results and caveats: Testing in vitro showed a few CMV-associated chains specific for CMV antigens. The study designated 150 or so TCR beta chains cytomegalovirus-associated.

The sequenced sample was PBMCs. This receptor was obtained from a woman aged 35 to 49 in good health and CMV-seropositive. V and J are TRBV4-1 and TRBJ1-3; possible D gene TRBD1, 6 bases. The CDR3 DNA sequence: TGCGCCAGCAGCCAAGACCCCCCCGACAGGCTGATCTCTGGAAACACCATATATTTT. Residues: CASSQDPPDRLISGNTIYF.